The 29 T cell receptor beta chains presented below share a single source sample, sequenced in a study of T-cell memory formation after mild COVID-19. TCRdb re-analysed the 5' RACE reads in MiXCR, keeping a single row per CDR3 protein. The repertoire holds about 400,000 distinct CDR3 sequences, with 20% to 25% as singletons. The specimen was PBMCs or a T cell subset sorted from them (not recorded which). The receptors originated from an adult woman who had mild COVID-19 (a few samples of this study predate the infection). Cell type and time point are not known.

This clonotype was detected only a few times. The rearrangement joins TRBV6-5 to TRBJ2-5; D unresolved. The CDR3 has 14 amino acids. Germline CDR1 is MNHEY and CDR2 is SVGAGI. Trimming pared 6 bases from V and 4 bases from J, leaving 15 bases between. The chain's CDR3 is CASSQPDPRETQYF. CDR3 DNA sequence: TGTGCCAGCAGCCAACCGGACCCACGAGAGACCCAGTACTTC.

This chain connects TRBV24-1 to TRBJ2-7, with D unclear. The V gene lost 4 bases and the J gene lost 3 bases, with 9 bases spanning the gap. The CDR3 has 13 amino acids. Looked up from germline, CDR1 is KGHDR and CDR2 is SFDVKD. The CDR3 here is CATSDRIGYEQYF. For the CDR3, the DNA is TGTGCCACCAGTGACCGAATAGGCTACGAGCAGTACTTC.

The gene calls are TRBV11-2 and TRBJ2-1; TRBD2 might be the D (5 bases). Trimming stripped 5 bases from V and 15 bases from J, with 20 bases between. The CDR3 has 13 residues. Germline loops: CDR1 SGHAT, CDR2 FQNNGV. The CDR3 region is CASSPLGLLSLFF. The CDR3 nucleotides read TGTGCCAGCAGCCCCCTCGGACTCTTGTCGCTGTTCTTC.

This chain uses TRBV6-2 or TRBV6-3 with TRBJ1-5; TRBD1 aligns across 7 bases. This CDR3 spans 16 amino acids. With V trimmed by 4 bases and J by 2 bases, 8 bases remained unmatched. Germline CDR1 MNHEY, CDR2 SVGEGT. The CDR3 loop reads CASSSPNRGGNQPQHF. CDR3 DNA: TGTGCCAGCAGTTCTCCTAACAGGGGAGGCAATCAGCCCCAGCATTTT.

The CDR3 reads CASRYRPDRKNTGELFF. The DNA for the CDR3 is TGTGCCAGCAGGTACCGCCCGGACAGGAAAAACACCGGGGAGCTGTTTTTT. The rearrangement uses TRBV7-9 and TRBJ2-2; TRBD1 matches 7 bases. In germline, CDR1 is SEHNR, CDR2 FQNEAQ (reference sequence). The V and J ends lost 6 bases and 2 bases, in that order; junction bases with no gene match: 12. The CDR3 has 17 residues.

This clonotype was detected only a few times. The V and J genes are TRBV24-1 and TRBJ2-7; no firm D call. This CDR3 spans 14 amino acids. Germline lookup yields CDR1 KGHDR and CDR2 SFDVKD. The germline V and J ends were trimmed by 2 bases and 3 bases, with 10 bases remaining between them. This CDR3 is CATSDSGSIYEQYF. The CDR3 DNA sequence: TGTGCCACCAGTGATTCCGGATCCATCTACGAGCAGTACTTC.

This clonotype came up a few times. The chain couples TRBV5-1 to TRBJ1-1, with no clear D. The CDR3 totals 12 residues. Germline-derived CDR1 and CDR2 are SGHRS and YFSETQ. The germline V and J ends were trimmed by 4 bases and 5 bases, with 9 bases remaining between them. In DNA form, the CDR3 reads TGCGCCAGCAGCCCGGACGGAACTGAAGCTTTCTTT. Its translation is CASSPDGTEAFF.

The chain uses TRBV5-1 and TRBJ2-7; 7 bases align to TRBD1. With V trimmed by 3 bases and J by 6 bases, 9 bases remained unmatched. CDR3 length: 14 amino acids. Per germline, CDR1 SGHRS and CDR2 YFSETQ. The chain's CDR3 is CASSSTGQRGEQYF. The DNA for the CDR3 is TGCGCCAGCAGCTCGACGGGACAGCGTGGCGAGCAGTACTTC.

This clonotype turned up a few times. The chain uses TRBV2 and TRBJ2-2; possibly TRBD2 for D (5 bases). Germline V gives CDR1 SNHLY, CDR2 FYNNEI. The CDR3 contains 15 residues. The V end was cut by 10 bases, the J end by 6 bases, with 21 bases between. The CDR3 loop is CATHIFLRAAGELFF. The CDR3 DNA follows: TGTGCCACCCATATCTTCCTGAGGGCCGCCGGGGAGCTGTTTTTT.

CDR3 DNA: TGTGCCAGCAGCATTTATAATTCACCCCTCCACTTT. This sequence encodes CASSIYNSPLHF. The chain couples TRBV7-9 to TRBJ1-6; D uncertain. Germline loops: CDR1 SEHNR, CDR2 FQNEAQ (reference sequence). The ends were cut back, 5 bases at V and 4 bases at J, with 3 bases in the middle. CDR3 length equals 12 residues.

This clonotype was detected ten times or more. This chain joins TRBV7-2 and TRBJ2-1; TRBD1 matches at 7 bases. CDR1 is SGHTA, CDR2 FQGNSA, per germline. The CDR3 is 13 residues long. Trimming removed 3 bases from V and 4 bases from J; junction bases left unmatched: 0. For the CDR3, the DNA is TGTGCCAGCAGCTTGGGACAGTACAATGAGCAGTTCTTC. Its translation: CASSLGQYNEQFF.

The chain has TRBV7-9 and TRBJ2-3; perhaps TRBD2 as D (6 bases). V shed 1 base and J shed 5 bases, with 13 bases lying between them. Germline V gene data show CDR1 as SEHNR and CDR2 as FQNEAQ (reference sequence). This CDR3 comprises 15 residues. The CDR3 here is CASSLGARRGDTQYF. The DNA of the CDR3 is TGTGCCAGCAGCTTAGGGGCTCGGCGGGGAGATACGCAGTATTTT. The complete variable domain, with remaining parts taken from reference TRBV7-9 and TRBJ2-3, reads DTGVSQNPRHKITKRGQNVTFRCDPISEHNRLYWYRQTLGQGPEFLTYFQNEAQLEKSRLLSDRFSAERPKGSFSTLEIQRTEQGDSAMYLCASSLGARRGDTQYFGPGTRLTVL.

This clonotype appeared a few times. CDR3 sequence: CASSLTSGGQGSYNEQFF. CDR3 DNA: TGTGCCAGCAGCTTGACTAGCGGGGGGCAGGGTTCCTACAATGAGCAGTTCTTC. The rearrangement links TRBV5-5 to TRBJ2-1, with 12 bases lining up with TRBD2. CDR3 size: 18 residues. V lost 1 base to trimming and J lost 1 base; unmatched junction nucleotides: 6. Per germline, CDR1 SGHKS and CDR2 YYEKEE (reference sequence).

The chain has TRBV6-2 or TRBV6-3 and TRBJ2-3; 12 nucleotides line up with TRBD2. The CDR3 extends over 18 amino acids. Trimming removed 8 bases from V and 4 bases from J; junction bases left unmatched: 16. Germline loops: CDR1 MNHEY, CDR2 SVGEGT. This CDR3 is CASGRILTSGRGADTQYF. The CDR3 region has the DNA TGTGCCAGCGGACGGATTTTGACTAGCGGGAGAGGAGCAGATACGCAGTATTTT.

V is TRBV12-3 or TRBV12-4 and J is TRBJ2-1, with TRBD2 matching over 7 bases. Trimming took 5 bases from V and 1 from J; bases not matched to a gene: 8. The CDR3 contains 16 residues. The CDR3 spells CASSPMGGGSYNEQFF. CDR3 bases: TGTGCCAGCAGTCCGATGGGGGGAGGGTCCTACAATGAGCAGTTCTTC.

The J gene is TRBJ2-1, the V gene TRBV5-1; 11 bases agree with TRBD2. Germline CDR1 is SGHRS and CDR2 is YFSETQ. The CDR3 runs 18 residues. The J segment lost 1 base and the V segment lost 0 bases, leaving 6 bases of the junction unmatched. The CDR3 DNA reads TGCGCCAGCAGCTTGGGCTTACTAGCGGGGGTGTCCTACAATGAGCAGTTCTTC. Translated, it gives CASSLGLLAGVSYNEQFF.

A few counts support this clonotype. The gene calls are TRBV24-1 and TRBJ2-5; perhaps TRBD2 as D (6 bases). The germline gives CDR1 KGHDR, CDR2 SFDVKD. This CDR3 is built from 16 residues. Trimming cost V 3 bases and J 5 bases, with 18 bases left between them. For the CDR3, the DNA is TGTGCCACCAGTGATCCGACTAGAGACCTTCGGGAGACCCAGTACTTC. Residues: CATSDPTRDLRETQYF.

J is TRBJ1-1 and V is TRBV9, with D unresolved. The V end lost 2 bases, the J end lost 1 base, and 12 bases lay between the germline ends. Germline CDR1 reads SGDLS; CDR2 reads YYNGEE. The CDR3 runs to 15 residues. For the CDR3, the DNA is TGTGCCAGCAGCGTCTCCTCCCGGGGGAACACTGAAGCTTTCTTT. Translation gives CASSVSSRGNTEAFF.

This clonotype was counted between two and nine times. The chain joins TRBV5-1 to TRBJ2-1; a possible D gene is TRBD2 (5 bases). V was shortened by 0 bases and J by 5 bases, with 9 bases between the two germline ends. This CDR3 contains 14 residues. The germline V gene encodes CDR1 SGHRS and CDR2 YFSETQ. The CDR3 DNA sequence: TGCGCCAGCAGCTTGGTACTAGGGAACAATGAGCAGTTCTTC. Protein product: CASSLVLGNNEQFF.

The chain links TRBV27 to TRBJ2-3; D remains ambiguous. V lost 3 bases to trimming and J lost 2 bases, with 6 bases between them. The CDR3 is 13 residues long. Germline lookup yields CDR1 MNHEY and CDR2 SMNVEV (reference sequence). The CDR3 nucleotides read TGTGCCAGCAGTTTCTTTTTCACAGATACGCAGTATTTT. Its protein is CASSFFFTDTQYF.

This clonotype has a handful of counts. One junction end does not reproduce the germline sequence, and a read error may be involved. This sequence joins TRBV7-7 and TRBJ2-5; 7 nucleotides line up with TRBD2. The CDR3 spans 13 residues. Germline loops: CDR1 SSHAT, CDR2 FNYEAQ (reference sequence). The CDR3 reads CASSFAGEETQYF. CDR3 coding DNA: TGTGCTAGCAGCTTTGCGGGAGAAGAGACCCAGTACTTC.

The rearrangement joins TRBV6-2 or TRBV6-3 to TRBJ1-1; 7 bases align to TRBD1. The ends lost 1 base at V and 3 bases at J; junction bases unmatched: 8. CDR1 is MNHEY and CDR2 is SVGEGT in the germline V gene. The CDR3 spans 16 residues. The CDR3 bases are TGTGCCAGCAGTTACTTACCCGGACAGGTCGACACTGAAGCTTTCTTT. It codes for CASSYLPGQVDTEAFF.

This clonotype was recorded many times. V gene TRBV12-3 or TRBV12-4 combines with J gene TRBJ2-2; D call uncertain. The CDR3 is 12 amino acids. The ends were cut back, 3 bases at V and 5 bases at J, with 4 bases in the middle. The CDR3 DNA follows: TGTGCCAGCAGTTTTCCTACCGGGGAGCTGTTTTTT. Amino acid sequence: CASSFPTGELFF.

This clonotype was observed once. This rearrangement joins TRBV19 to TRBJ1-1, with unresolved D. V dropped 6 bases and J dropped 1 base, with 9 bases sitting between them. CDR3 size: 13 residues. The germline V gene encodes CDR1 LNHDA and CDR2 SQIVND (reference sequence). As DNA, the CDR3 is TGTGCCAGTAGGACGGAGGGGAACACTGAAGCTTTCTTT. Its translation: CASRTEGNTEAFF.

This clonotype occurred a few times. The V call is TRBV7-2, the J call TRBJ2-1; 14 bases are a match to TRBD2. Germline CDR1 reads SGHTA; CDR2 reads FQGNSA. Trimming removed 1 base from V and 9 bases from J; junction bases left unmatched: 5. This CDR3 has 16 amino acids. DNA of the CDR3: TGTGCCAGCAGCTTAGAGGGGACTAGCGGGAGTGCTGAGCAGTTCTTC. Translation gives CASSLEGTSGSAEQFF. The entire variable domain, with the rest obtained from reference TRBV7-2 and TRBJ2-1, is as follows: GAGVSQSPSNKVTEKGKDVELRCDPISGHTALYWYRQSLGQGLEFLIYFQGNSAPDKSGLPSDRFSAERTGGSVSTLTIQRTQQEDSAVYLCASSLEGTSGSAEQFFGPGTRLTVL.

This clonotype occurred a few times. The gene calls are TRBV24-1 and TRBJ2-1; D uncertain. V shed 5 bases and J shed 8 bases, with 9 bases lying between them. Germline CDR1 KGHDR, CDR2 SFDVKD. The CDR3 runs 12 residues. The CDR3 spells CATSVSIDEQFF. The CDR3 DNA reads TGTGCCACCAGTGTTTCTATTGATGAGCAGTTCTTC.

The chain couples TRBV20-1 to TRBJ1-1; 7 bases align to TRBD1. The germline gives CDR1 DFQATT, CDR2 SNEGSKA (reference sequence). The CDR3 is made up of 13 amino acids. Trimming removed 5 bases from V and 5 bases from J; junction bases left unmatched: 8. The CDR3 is CSAPGRGGTEAFF. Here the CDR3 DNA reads TGCAGTGCTCCCGGCAGGGGGGGGACTGAAGCTTTCTTT.

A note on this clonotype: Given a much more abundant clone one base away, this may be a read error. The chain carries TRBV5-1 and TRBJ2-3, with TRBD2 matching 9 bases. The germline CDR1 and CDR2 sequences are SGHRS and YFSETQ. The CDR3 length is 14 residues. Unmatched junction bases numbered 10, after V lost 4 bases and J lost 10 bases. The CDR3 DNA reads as TGCGCCAGCAGCGGTAGCGGGGGCATTGATTCGCAGTATTTT. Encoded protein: CASSGSGGIDSQYF.

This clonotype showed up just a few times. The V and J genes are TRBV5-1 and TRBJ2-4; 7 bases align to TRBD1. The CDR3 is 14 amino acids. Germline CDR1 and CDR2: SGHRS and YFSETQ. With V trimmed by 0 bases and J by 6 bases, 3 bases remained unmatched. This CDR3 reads CASSLGQGLNIQYF. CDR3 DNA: TGCGCCAGCAGCTTGGGACAGGGATTAAACATTCAGTACTTC.